The 3 T cell receptor beta chains given below trace back to one sample, sequenced in a study of cytomegalovirus exposure and HLA in healthy donors. Primers: 60 Vbeta forward and 13 Jbeta reverse. Some clones are missing from TCRdb's copy, which holds only in-frame ones; the method was immunoSEQ multiplex PCR. The table shows approximately 190,000 clones, with about four fifths occurring only once. The sample was PBMCs. The receptors were gathered from a man in his forties in good health and CMV-seropositive.

The chain carries TRBV19 and TRBJ2-2, with unresolved D. This CDR3 has 12 amino acids. The V gene lost 11 bases and the J gene lost 8 bases, with 15 bases spanning the gap. Germline V CDR1 and CDR2: LNHDA, SQIVND (reference sequence). Here the CDR3 reads CASRNKQGELFF. The CDR3 bases are TGTGCCTCGAGGAATAAACAAGGGGAGCTGTTTTTT.

The V gene is TRBV5-1, the J gene TRBJ2-6, with TRBD1 matching over 8 bases. V trimming: 0 bases; J trimming: 4 bases; junction bases outside the gene matches: 3. The CDR3 contains 16 residues. CDR1 and CDR2 (germline): SGHRS, YFSETQ. CDR3 sequence: CASSLAQGDGANVLTF. The CDR3 DNA reads TGCGCCAGCAGCTTGGCACAGGGGGACGGGGCCAACGTCCTGACTTTC. Drawing the rest from reference TRBV5-1 and TRBJ2-6, the complete variable domain is KAGVTQTPRYLIKTRGQQVTLSCSPISGHRSVSWYQQTPGQGLQFLFEYFSETQRNKGNFPGRFSGRQFSNSRSEMNVSTLELGDSALYLCASSLAQGDGANVLTFGAGSRLTVL.

The V and J genes are TRBV9 and TRBJ1-4; D unclear. CDR3 length: 14 residues. Germline V gene sequence: CDR1 SGDLS, CDR2 YYNGEE. The V end lost 4 bases, the J end lost 3 bases, and 10 bases lay between the germline ends. This chain's CDR3 is CASSSSGANEKLFF. The CDR3 nucleotides are TGTGCCAGCAGCTCCAGCGGGGCTAATGAAAAACTGTTTTTT.